This T cell receptor (beta chain) is drawn from a study of a mutant IDH1 vaccine in newly diagnosed glioma. Points from the study as a whole: Top-clonotype changes in peripheral T cells seemed unrelated to pseudoprogression.

Remarks on this clone: The antigen remains undetermined.

This CDR3 has 11 residues. Germline assignment: CDR1 SGHRS and CDR2 YFSETQ. V was clipped by 2 bases and J by 5 bases, with 3 bases between them. Sequenced by immunoSEQ multiplex PCR; TCRdb stores in-frame clones only, minus some. The sample includes around 60,000 clones, roughly 79% of them seen just once. Time point specified: week 35, safety follow-up. What each vaccine dose contained was 300 ug of mutant IDH1 20-mer peptide, accompanied by topical imiquimod. The rearrangement uses TRBV5-1 and TRBJ2-3; unclear D gene. The sequence came from a man between 40 and 49 years old with glioma. This material consisted of PBMCs, taken from a glioma patient whose treatment included an IDH1 peptide vaccine. The CDR3 region has the DNA TGCGCCAGCAGCTTAGTAGATACGCAGTATTTT. Protein sequence: CASSLVDTQYF.